This record looks at one T cell receptor beta chain sequence and its context. Trimming removed 0 bases from V and 4 bases from J; junction bases left unmatched: 5. CDR1 is SGHTS, CDR2 YDEGEE, per germline. The CDR3 has 16 residues. This record comes from a study of blood T cell repertoires in COVID-19. The authors' processing: Quantification of nucleated cells was approximated via reference gene primer amplification. The protocol was immunoSEQ multiplex PCR, while the TCRdb copy is restricted to in-frame clones and leaves out a portion. The DNA gave D and trimming, while V, J and clone size come from that table. Here the sample spans 84,000 or so clones, 75% to 90% being singletons.

Material for sequencing was peripheral blood. This rearrangement joins TRBV5-8 to TRBJ1-5; 9 nucleotides line up with TRBD1. This sequence originates from a woman between 40 and 50 years old with active or convalescent COVID-19. CDR3 residues: CASSLGTGGLNQPQHF. The CDR3 DNA sequence: TGTGCCAGCAGCTTGGGAACAGGGGGCCTTAATCAGCCCCAGCATTTT.